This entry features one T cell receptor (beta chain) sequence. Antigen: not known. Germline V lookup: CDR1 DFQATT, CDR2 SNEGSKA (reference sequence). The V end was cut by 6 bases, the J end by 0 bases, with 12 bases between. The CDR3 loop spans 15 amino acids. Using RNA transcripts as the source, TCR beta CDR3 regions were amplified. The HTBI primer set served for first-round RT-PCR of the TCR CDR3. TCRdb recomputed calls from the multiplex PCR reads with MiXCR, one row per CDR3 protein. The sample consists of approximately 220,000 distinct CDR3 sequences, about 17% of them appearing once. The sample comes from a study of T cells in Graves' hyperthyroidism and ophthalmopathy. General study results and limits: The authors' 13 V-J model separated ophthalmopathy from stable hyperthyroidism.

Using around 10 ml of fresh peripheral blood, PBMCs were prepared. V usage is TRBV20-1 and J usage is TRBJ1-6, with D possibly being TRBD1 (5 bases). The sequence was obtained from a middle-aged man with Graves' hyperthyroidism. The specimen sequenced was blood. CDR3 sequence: CSAPARDSYNSPLHF. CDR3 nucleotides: TGCAGTGCCCCCGCCAGGGACTCCTATAATTCACCCCTCCACTTT.